The rows below give T cell receptor beta chains drawn from one sample of a study of response to subunit inactivated influenza vaccine. One entry per CDR3 protein results from TCRdb running MiXCR on the RT-PCR reads. The sample lists 800,000 or so distinct CDR3 sequences, approximately 21% seen once, with roughly 10% in the top ten. Sequencing used PBMCs from blood, obtained about 5 days after vaccination. The receptor set was obtained from a man between 50 and 59 years old who received an inactivated influenza vaccine. Both conserved end residues are trimmed from each CDR3. D genes are given only for firm matches.

j_gene,v_gene,d_gene,CDR3aa
TRBJ2-3,TRBV9,TRBD2,ASSATSGYTDTQY
TRBJ2-2,TRBV7-8,TRBD2,ASSLVIAGDTGELF
TRBJ2-5,TRBV30,-,AWSVPSGFQETQY
TRBJ2-3,TRBV28,-,ASSSLRGELITDTQY
TRBJ2-1,TRBV3-1,TRBD2,ASSQEGGGALRPEQF
TRBJ1-2,TRBV24-1,TRBD1,ATSNSGQGHYGYT
TRBJ2-3,TRBV13,TRBD2,ASSLGPSGGSTDTQY
TRBJ2-7,TRBV5-1,TRBD2,ASSLDPVSGSRYEQY
TRBJ2-7,TRBV27,TRBD2,ASSLSGLVGEQY
TRBJ1-1,TRBV10-3,-,AISGSSTGNTEAF
TRBJ2-7,TRBV5-1,-,ASGSGETLGEQY
TRBJ2-3,TRBV6-1,-,AVKGGGIDTQY
TRBJ2-7,TRBV4-3,-,ASSQDIRVSSYEQY
TRBJ2-5,TRBV18,TRBD2,ASSPRGLAPYQETQY
TRBJ2-5,TRBV5-6,TRBD1,ASRPGGEETQY
TRBJ1-5,TRBV6-1,TRBD1,ASSPVGQGARGNQPQH
TRBJ2-3,TRBV6-5,TRBD2,ASSYGLAGRTDTQY
TRBJ1-1,TRBV1,-,TSSQDPDRARSAMNTEAF
TRBJ2-3,TRBV29-1,-,SVEDQWGPDTQY
TRBJ2-6,TRBV11-3,TRBD2,ASSSGLAGGGFGSGANVLT
TRBJ2-7,TRBV29-1,-,SVEEGWVQY
TRBJ2-1,TRBV28,-,ASSIDSSSYNEQF
TRBJ2-2,TRBV12-3/TRBV12-4,TRBD1,ASGPGTATGELF
TRBJ1-2,TRBV6-1,-,ASSQQGKGYGYT
TRBJ1-1,TRBV6-1,TRBD1,ASSEFTGGTEAF
TRBJ2-7,TRBV7-2,-,ASSTGTLSSYEQY
TRBJ2-1,TRBV10-3,-,AISEGTNEQF
TRBJ2-7,TRBV7-2,TRBD2,ASSRSAGGAYEQY
TRBJ2-3,TRBV6-5,-,ASSSLDSTDTQY
TRBJ2-1,TRBV10-3,-,AISVTSNEQF
TRBJ2-5,TRBV11-2,TRBD2,ASSPTRSGTQETQY
TRBJ2-1,TRBV29-1,TRBD2,SVSLAGGPGEQF
TRBJ2-5,TRBV20-1,-,SFRDGSFGTQY
TRBJ2-3,TRBV15,-,ATSRDILEDTQY
TRBJ2-5,TRBV6-2/TRBV6-3,-,ASNKRDRETQY
TRBJ1-2,TRBV5-1,-,ASSLARQESGYGYT
TRBJ2-7,TRBV5-1,-,ASSARDGSYEQY
TRBJ1-2,TRBV12-3/TRBV12-4,-,ASSLGVLGANGYT
TRBJ1-5,TRBV20-1,TRBD1,SARDGTAHQPQH
TRBJ1-5,TRBV7-2,-,ASSLQGRANQPQH
TRBJ2-1,TRBV2,TRBD2,ASSPIAGGISNEQF
TRBJ2-7,TRBV6-1,-,ASAVGTALGSYEQY
TRBJ1-1,TRBV20-1,-,SARDRKSAEAF
TRBJ2-1,TRBV2,-,ASRIKGAYNEQF
TRBJ2-1,TRBV4-3,TRBD2,ASSQDVRSGISDEQF
TRBJ1-2,TRBV4-2,-,ASSQVGGENGYT
TRBJ2-7,TRBV12-3/TRBV12-4,TRBD2,ASSLGFLRGSSYEQY
TRBJ2-7,TRBV4-2,-,ASSQDVGSYEQY
TRBJ2-7,TRBV18,-,ASSAYRQPSPYEQY
TRBJ1-1,TRBV5-6,-,ASSYGHQAF
TRBJ2-3,TRBV20-1,-,SASGNRLDTQY
TRBJ2-6,TRBV5-4,TRBD2,ASSYRTSGGTRSGANVLT